The entry that follows covers one TCR beta chain sequence. The entry originates in a study of blood T cell repertoires in COVID-19. Study-wide background: Samples of COVID-19 (acute and convalescent) were obtained from the United States, Italy and Spain. T cells, B-cell-depleted T cells, or PBMCs provided the cDNA or gDNA that served as material.

The CDR3 covers 14 residues. Germline V lookup: CDR1 ENHRY, CDR2 SYGVKD. Deletions cut 6 bases from V and 3 bases from J, with 12 bases between. Libraries were prepared by immunoSEQ multiplex PCR; TCRdb keeps only in-frame clonotypes and omits some of them. The sample lists tens of thousands of clones; 80% to 95% were seen once. Material: peripheral blood. This clonotype originated in a woman older than 75 with acute or convalescent COVID-19. The genes are TRBV10-3 and TRBJ1-3; weak D call: TRBD1 (6 bases). The CDR3 here is CAISPSGDGNTIYF. Here the CDR3 DNA reads TGTGCCATCAGCCCTTCAGGGGATGGAAACACCATATATTTT.